This is a list of T cell receptor beta chains from one sample in a study of cytomegalovirus exposure and HLA in healthy donors. Clones were read by immunoSEQ multiplex PCR, and TCRdb kept only the in-frame ones, dropping some. The repertoire consists of 180,000 or so clones, with 78% occurring once and the leading ten covering approximately 2.9%. The sequenced sample consisted of PBMCs. The origin of the receptors is a female donor in good health and CMV-seronegative. Both conserved end residues are trimmed from each CDR3. Size tells how often a clone was seen (once, few, many) or the class of an expanded clone, and some rows leave it out.

TRBV19 | - | ASRGLRTSLNTEAF
TRBV4-3 | few | ASSRGLLYGYT
TRBV2 | - | ASSSGRGTGELF
TRBV6-6 | - | ASSYSRGLRGNEQF
TRBV7-9 | - | SSSLASSGSTDTQY
TRBV19 | - | ASSISTSGGNEQF
TRBV5-8 | - | ASSFGEVMTGQY
TRBV9 | few | ASSGGTGHWDEQF
TRBV7-2 | - | ASSLTIRDKQF
TRBV6-1 | - | ASGSVNQPQH
TRBV30 | once | AWRMHGTVYGYT
TRBV11-3 | - | ASSGGTGIGDEQY
TRBV11-3 | - | ASSPTAAANEKLF
TRBV30 | - | AWSQRERDTQY
TRBV11-3 | - | ASASGTSVLDEQF
TRBV6-6 | few | ASRGDWGYT
TRBV21-1 | - | ASSTPGQEINSPLH
TRBV27 | - | ASSLSGATDTQY
TRBV27 | - | ASSLVGGTYEQY
TRBV27 | - | ASSLSGGGTTYGYT
TRBV18 | - | ASSPMGQGTQSGNTIY
TRBV5-1 | - | ASSPGGDSKETQY
TRBV29-1 | - | SATGTADEQY
TRBV5-6 | once | ASTTDPNPSGLYGYT
TRBV14 | - | ASSQFNYGYT
TRBV21-1 | - | ASSDTGGLDYGYT
TRBV4-1 | - | ASSHPRGGRNTDTQY
TRBV2 | - | ASGIQNEAF
TRBV5-1 | - | ASSPGSYEQY
TRBV4-1 | - | ASSQDSDYGYT
TRBV5-4 | once | ASSLTNGGSSYEQY
TRBV28 | once | ASSPSGSYEQY
TRBV2 | - | ASSSQQGAGAEAF
TRBV7-9 | - | ASGQGGTEAF
TRBV4-2 | few | ASSQDIGGRGPYNEQF
TRBV7-8 | - | ASSPGTGDQPQH
TRBV19 | - | ASSIGASNQPQH